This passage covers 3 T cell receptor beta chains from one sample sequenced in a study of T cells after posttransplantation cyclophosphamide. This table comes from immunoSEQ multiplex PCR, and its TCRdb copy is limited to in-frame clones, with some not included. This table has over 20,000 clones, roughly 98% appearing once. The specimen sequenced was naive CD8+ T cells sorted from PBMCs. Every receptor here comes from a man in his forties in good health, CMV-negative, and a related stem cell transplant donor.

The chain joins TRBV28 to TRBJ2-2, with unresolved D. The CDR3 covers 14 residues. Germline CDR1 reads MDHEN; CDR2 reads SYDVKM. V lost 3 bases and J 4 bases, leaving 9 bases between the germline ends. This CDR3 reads CASSLLERTGELFF. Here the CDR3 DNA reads TGTGCCAGCAGTTTGCTAGAGCGCACCGGGGAGCTGTTTTTT.

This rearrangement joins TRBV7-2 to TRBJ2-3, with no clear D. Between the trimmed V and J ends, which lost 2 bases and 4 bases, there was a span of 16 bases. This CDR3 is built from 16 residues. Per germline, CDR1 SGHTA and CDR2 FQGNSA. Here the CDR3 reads CASSLLSLRGADTQYF. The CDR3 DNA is TGTGCCAGCAGCTTATTGTCCCTCCGAGGCGCAGATACGCAGTATTTT.

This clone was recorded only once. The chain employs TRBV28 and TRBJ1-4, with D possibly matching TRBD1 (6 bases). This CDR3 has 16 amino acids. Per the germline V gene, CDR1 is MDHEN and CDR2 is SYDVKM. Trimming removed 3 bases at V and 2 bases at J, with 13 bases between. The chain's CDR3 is CASSFTGITTNEKLFF. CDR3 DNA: TGTGCCAGCAGTTTTACAGGGATCACGACTAATGAAAAACTGTTTTTT.